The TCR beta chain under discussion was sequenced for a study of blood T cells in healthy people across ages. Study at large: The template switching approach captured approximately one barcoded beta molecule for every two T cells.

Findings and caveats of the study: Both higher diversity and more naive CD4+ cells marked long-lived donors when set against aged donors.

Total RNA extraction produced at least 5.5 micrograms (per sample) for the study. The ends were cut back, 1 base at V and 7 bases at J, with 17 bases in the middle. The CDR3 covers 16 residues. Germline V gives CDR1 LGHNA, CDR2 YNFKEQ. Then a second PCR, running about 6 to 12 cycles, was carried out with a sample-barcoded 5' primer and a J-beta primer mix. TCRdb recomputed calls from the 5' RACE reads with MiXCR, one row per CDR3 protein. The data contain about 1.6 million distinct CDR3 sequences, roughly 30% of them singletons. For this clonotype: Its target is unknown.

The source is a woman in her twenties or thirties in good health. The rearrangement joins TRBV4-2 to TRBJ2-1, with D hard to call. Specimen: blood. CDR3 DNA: TGTGCCAGCAGCCAAGGTGCAGTTACCTTCGGGAATGAGCAGTTCTTC. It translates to CASSQGAVTFGNEQFF.